This T cell receptor beta chain is drawn from a study of cytomegalovirus exposure and HLA in healthy donors. On this clone itself: Its specificity is unknown. Compared with germline, one end of the junction differs, possibly owing to a read error.

Per germline, CDR1 SNHLY and CDR2 FYNNEI. This CDR3 has 17 amino acids. The PCR employed 60 Vbeta primers together with 13 Jbeta primers. Libraries were prepared by immunoSEQ multiplex PCR; TCRdb keeps only in-frame clonotypes and omits some of them. The sample has 140,000 to 150,000 clones, approximately 82% seen once. Study-level findings and limits: Confirmation was obtained in vitro that three CMV-associated chains are specific for CMV antigens. Reports state that TCR beta sequences accurately predicted most subjects' HLA-A and HLA-B alleles. High sensitivity and specificity were reportedly achieved when the classifier diagnosed cytomegalovirus status.

The J gene is TRBJ2-1, the V gene TRBV2, with TRBD2 matching 13 bases. Source material: PBMCs. This clonotype originated in a woman in her sixties or seventies in good health and CMV-seropositive. The CDR3 bases are TGTGCCAGCAGGGAAGGACTAGCGGGAGCCTCCTACAATGAGCAGTTCTTC. Residues: CASREGLAGASYNEQFF.